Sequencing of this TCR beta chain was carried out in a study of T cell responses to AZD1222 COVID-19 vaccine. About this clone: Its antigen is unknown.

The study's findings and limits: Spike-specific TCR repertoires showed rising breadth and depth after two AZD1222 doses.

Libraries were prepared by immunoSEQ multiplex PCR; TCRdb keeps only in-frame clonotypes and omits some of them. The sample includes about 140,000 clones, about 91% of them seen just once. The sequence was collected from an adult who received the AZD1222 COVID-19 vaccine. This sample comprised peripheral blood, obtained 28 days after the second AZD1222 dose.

The DNA of the CDR3 is TGTGCCAGCAGTTTTGATGGGACGACGCTTGGAGGCTACACCTTC. It codes for CASSFDGTTLGGYTF. V gene TRBV28 combines with J gene TRBJ1-2; tentative D call: TRBD1 (5 bases). The V gene's germline CDR1 is MDHEN and CDR2 SYDVKM. V lost 3 bases to trimming and J lost 8 bases, with 19 bases between them. This CDR3 has 15 amino acids.